The next 18 T cell receptor beta chains were all read from a single sample in a study of blood T cells in healthy people across ages. A sample-barcoded 5' primer and a J-beta primer mix were used in a second PCR of roughly 6 to 12 cycles. TCRdb fed the 5' RACE reads into MiXCR, producing one record per CDR3 protein. This table has about 290,000 distinct CDR3 sequences, 25% to 30% appearing once. The specimen was blood. The receptors derive from a woman aged 70-85 years in good health.

The chain links TRBV7-9 to TRBJ2-6; D is unresolved. Germline V gives CDR1 SEHNR, CDR2 FQNEAQ (reference sequence). Trimming removed 8 bases at V and 0 bases at J, with 11 bases between. The CDR3 runs 15 residues. As DNA, the CDR3 is TGTGCCAGCGTCGACTTCGCCTCTGGGGCCAACGTCCTGACTTTC. Amino acid sequence: CASVDFASGANVLTF.

This clonotype was counted only a few times. The V gene is TRBV7-9, the J gene TRBJ2-3; 11 positions match TRBD2. The germline V gene has CDR1 SEHNR and CDR2 FQNEAQ (reference sequence). The junction had 11 bases not matched to a gene; V was cut back by 6 bases and J by 6 bases. CDR3 size: 16 residues. The CDR3 protein is CASSFSGRAVSDTQYF. The CDR3 DNA reads as TGTGCCAGCAGTTTTAGCGGGAGGGCCGTTTCGGATACGCAGTATTTT.

The gene calls are TRBV20-1 and TRBJ2-1, with TRBD2 identical over 9 bases. The length of the CDR3 is 14 residues. The V gene's germline CDR1 is DFQATT and CDR2 SNEGSKA (reference sequence). CDR3 sequence: CSSDSGRGYNEQFF. In DNA, the CDR3 is TGCAGCTCGGATAGCGGGAGAGGTTACAATGAGCAGTTCTTC.

This clonotype was seen repeatedly, ten times or more. This chain connects TRBV7-9 to TRBJ2-5; D possibly corresponds to TRBD1 (5 bases). In germline, CDR1 is SEHNR, CDR2 FQNEAQ (reference sequence). CDR3 length: 14 residues. V dropped 8 bases and J dropped 2 bases, with 15 bases sitting between them. Here the CDR3 reads CASAQPRQQETQYF. CDR3 DNA: TGTGCCAGCGCCCAACCTAGACAGCAAGAGACCCAGTACTTC.

This chain connects TRBV4-1 to TRBJ2-1; the match to TRBD2 covers 8 bases. The CDR3 extends over 15 amino acids. In germline, CDR1 is MGHRA, CDR2 YSYEKL. V lost 4 bases to trimming and J lost 6 bases; unmatched junction nucleotides: 8. The CDR3 region is CASSPGAGVVNEQFF. The DNA of the CDR3 is TGCGCCAGCAGCCCCGGAGCGGGAGTTGTCAATGAGCAGTTCTTC.

This clonotype has more than one count but fewer than ten. A much larger clone differs by one base, so this may be a read error. The chain combines TRBV29-1 with TRBJ2-3, with no clear D. The J call may be faulty, since TRBJ1-5 better matches the DNA end. The germline V gene has CDR1 SQVTM and CDR2 ANQGSEA. This CDR3 region has 11 residues. Here the CDR3 reads CSGGNTDTQHF. The CDR3 DNA sequence: TGCAGCGGTGGGAACACAGATACGCAGCATTTT.

This clonotype appeared a few times. The chain is built from TRBV20-1 and TRBJ2-7; no clear D gene. The CDR3 is 12 residues long. Trimming pared 1 base from V and 6 bases from J, leaving 10 bases between. Looked up from germline, CDR1 is DFQATT and CDR2 is SNEGSKA (reference sequence). Here the CDR3 DNA reads TGCAGTGCTAGAGGGTCCGGCGGCGAGCAGTACTTC. Translating gives CSARGSGGEQYF.

This clonotype has just a few counts. The chain has TRBV11-1 and TRBJ2-1, with TRBD1 identical over 8 bases. The V gene end was trimmed by 1 base and the J gene end by 8 bases; junction bases not matched to a gene: 10. CDR3 length: 16 residues. From germline, CDR1 is SGHAT and CDR2 FQDESV (reference sequence). CDR3 DNA sequence: TGTGCCAGCAGCTTAGTCGGTCAGGGGGCGCTTGATGAGCAGTTCTTC. It specifies CASSLVGQGALDEQFF.

This clonotype has just a few counts. This chain uses TRBV29-1 with TRBJ2-7, with TRBD2 matching 10 bases. Trimming took 4 bases from V and 2 from J; bases not matched to a gene: 5. The CDR3 length is 14 residues. The germline CDR1 and CDR2 sequences are SQVTM and ANQGSEA. The CDR3 reads CSVALAGTAYEQYF. The CDR3 DNA is TGCAGCGTTGCACTAGCGGGGACGGCCTACGAGCAGTACTTC.

In its sample, this clonotype was seen many times. This chain joins TRBV12-3 or TRBV12-4 and TRBJ1-5; the match to TRBD1 covers 7 bases. The junction had 9 bases not matched to a gene; V was cut back by 3 bases and J by 1 base. CDR3 length: 17 residues. CDR3 nucleotides: TGTGCCAGCAGTTTTAGACAGGGAGGCAGCAGCAATCAGCCCCAGCATTTT. This encodes CASSFRQGGSSNQPQHF.

The chain is built from TRBV19 and TRBJ2-1; 8 bases match TRBD1. Germline CDR1 LNHDA, CDR2 SQIVND (reference sequence). CDR3 size: 15 residues. With V trimmed by 1 base and J by 7 bases, 6 bases remained unmatched. The CDR3 DNA reads as TGTGCCAGTAGTATAGGCTGGACAGGGAGGAATGAGCAGTTCTTC. Protein product: CASSIGWTGRNEQFF.

This clonotype was detected a few times. This chain links TRBV29-1 with TRBJ2-6; 7 nucleotides match TRBD1. V was clipped by 6 bases and J by 0 bases; unmatched bases: 11. Germline assignment: CDR1 SQVTM and CDR2 ANQGSEA. The CDR3 covers 17 residues. This chain's CDR3 is CSVLTGANHSGANVLTF. The CDR3 DNA reads TGCAGCGTCCTTACAGGGGCCAACCACTCTGGGGCCAACGTCCTGACTTTC.

The sample holds a few counts of this clonotype. Being one base from a much bigger clone, this may be a read error. The chain links TRBV28 to TRBJ2-5; unclear D gene. The CDR3 has 14 amino acids. The germline gives CDR1 MDHEN, CDR2 SYDVKM. Trimming took 3 bases from V and 11 from J, leaving 19 bases between them. CDR3 DNA: TGTGCCAGCAGTTTTTCCAGGTACTACAATGAGCAGTACTTC. It yields the protein CASSFSRYYNEQYF.

The chain links TRBV6-6 to TRBJ1-6; TRBD1 matches at 10 bases. Germline V CDR1 and CDR2: MNHNY, SVGAGI (reference sequence). This CDR3 is built from 14 residues. Unmatched junction bases numbered 8, after V lost 8 bases and J lost 10 bases. CDR3 in amino acids: CASEDRGLESPLHF. The CDR3 DNA follows: TGTGCCAGCGAAGACAGGGGGCTAGAGTCACCCCTCCACTTT.

This clonotype was seen a handful of times. The chain carries TRBV7-2 and TRBJ2-1; TRBD2 agrees at 12 bases. Germline CDR1 is SGHTA and CDR2 is FQGNSA. Trimming cost V 5 bases and J 14 bases; bases outside gene matches: 10. The CDR3 is 14 residues long. CDR3 coding DNA: TGTGCCAGCAGCCCAGGGACTAGCGGGTCTGTGGAGTTCTTC. Encoded protein: CASSPGTSGSVEFF.

The chain has TRBV29-1 and TRBJ2-3; the D call may be TRBD1 or TRBD2 (6 bases each). Germline V gives CDR1 SQVTM, CDR2 ANQGSEA. This CDR3 has 15 residues. Trimming shortened V by 2 bases and J by 2 bases, and 14 bases separated the two germline ends. The CDR3, as DNA: TGCAGCGTTGAAAAGTCGGGGGCAGACACAGATACGCAGTATTTT. Translated: CSVEKSGADTDTQYF.

A few counts support this clonotype. The chain is built from TRBV20-1 and TRBJ2-5; D is ambiguous. The tail of the sequence fits TRBJ2-1 better, so the J call may be wrong. This CDR3 comprises 15 residues. Germline-derived CDR1 and CDR2 are DFQATT and SNEGSKA (reference sequence). DNA for the CDR3: TGCAGTGCTAGACCCCCCATAGCTTCTCAAAATGAGCAGTTCTTC. Protein: CSARPPIASQNEQFF.

There are many counts of this clonotype. The rearrangement links TRBV14 to TRBJ2-2, with a tentative D call TRBD2 (6 bases). Trimming shortened V by 5 bases and J by 2 bases, and 9 bases separated the two germline ends. From germline, CDR1 is SGHDN and CDR2 FVKESK. The CDR3 consists of 14 residues. The CDR3 loop reads CASSFGLNTGELFF. The DNA for the CDR3 is TGTGCCAGCAGCTTTGGACTAAACACCGGGGAGCTGTTTTTT.